The 28 T cell receptor beta chains listed next were all sequenced from one sample in a study of control samples from healthy donors and cancer patients. Data came from immunoSEQ multiplex PCR; TCRdb stores just in-frame clones and leaves some out. This sample has 150,000 to 200,000 clones, with approximately 86% found just once. The sequenced sample consisted of blood. The receptors were gathered from a young man in good health.

This clone was seen just once. This sequence joins TRBV2 and TRBJ2-1; TRBD1 is a possible D gene (6 bases). The CDR3 length is 13 residues. The V end was cut by 4 bases, the J end by 4 bases, with 8 bases between. CDR1 is SNHLY and CDR2 is FYNNEI in the germline V gene. The CDR3 loop reads CASSGTGYNEQFF. The CDR3 DNA follows: TGTGCCAGCAGTGGCACAGGGTACAATGAGCAGTTCTTC.

V and J are TRBV27 and TRBJ2-1; unclear D gene. Germline assignment: CDR1 MNHEY and CDR2 SMNVEV (reference sequence). This CDR3 has 14 amino acids. V lost 6 bases and J 6 bases, leaving 15 bases between the germline ends. The CDR3 nucleotides read TGTGCCAGCAGCCCACACGCAGAAGCCAATGAGCAGTTCTTC. Protein: CASSPHAEANEQFF.

V gene TRBV19 combines with J gene TRBJ1-1, with D unclear. Germline CDR1 LNHDA, CDR2 SQIVND (reference sequence). Deletions cut 3 bases from V and 2 bases from J, with 7 bases between. The CDR3 length is 13 residues. CDR3 sequence reads: CASSILLNTEAFF. CDR3 nucleotides: TGTGCCAGTAGTATCCTTCTCAACACTGAAGCTTTCTTT.

This chain uses TRBV4-1 with TRBJ1-1; D ambiguous. Germline V gives CDR1 MGHRA, CDR2 YSYEKL. The V and J ends lost 0 bases and 2 bases respectively, with 10 bases between them. The CDR3 length is 15 residues. In nucleotides, the CDR3 is TGCGCCAGCAGCCAAGATGCTACTTTCAACACTGAAGCTTTCTTT. Protein sequence: CASSQDATFNTEAFF.

This sequence joins TRBV2 and TRBJ2-7; D gene uncertain. Germline CDR1 and CDR2: SNHLY and FYNNEI. The CDR3 has 11 amino acids. V was cut by 4 bases and J by 5 bases, with 6 bases left in between. The CDR3 loop reads CASSGLDEQYF. The CDR3 DNA reads as TGTGCCAGCAGTGGACTGGACGAGCAGTACTTC.

This clone occurred a few times. The J gene is TRBJ1-1, the V gene TRBV6-6; D gene ambiguous. Germline V lookup: CDR1 MNHNY, CDR2 SVGAGI (reference sequence). Between the trimmed V and J ends, which lost 6 bases and 0 bases, there was a span of 11 bases. The length of the CDR3 is 14 residues. The CDR3 DNA is TGTGCCAGCAGGGCAGGCCGCCTGAACACTGAAGCTTTCTTT. This translates into CASRAGRLNTEAFF.

The table lists this clone with a few counts. The chain uses TRBV1 and TRBJ1-5; the D call of TRBD1 is as the table states it, not checked on the DNA. TRBV1 is assigned pseudogene status. CDR3 length equals 15 residues. CDR3 region: CTSLEWTGGNQPQHF. The CDR3 nucleotides read TGCACCAGCCTTGAATGGACAGGGGGGAATCAGCCCCAGCATTTT.

V usage is TRBV11-2 and J usage is TRBJ2-1, with a possible D match to TRBD2 (6 bases). Looked up from germline, CDR1 is SGHAT and CDR2 is FQNNGV. The CDR3 spans 15 residues. V was cut by 1 base and J by 4 bases, with 11 bases left in between. CDR3 coding DNA: TGTGCCAGCAGCTTAGTCCGGGACTCTTACAATGAGCAGTTCTTC. It specifies CASSLVRDSYNEQFF.

The V gene is TRBV19, the J gene TRBJ2-1; either TRBD1 or TRBD2 may fit D (6 bases each). Trimming shortened V by 3 bases and J by 8 bases, and 17 bases separated the two germline ends. The germline gives CDR1 LNHDA, CDR2 SQIVND (reference sequence). The CDR3 totals 15 residues. As DNA, the CDR3 is TGTGCCAGTAGTATGCAAAGGGGGGTAGGCTATGAGCAGTTCTTC. Encoded protein: CASSMQRGVGYEQFF. The entire variable domain, with the rest obtained from reference TRBV19 and TRBJ2-1, is as follows: DGGITQSPKYLFRKEGQNVTLSCEQNLNHDAMYWYRQDPGQGLRLIYYSQIVNDFQKGDIAEGYSVSREKKESFPLTVTSAQKNPTAFYLCASSMQRGVGYEQFFGPGTRLTVL.

V gene TRBV30 combines with J gene TRBJ1-6; unclear D gene. V lost 1 base, J lost 0 bases, and 10 bases lay in between. Germline V gene data show CDR1 as GTSNPN and CDR2 as SVGIG (reference sequence). The CDR3 sequence is 16 residues long. For the CDR3, the DNA is TGTGCCTGGAGTGACCCTGATCGCTCCTATAATTCACCCCTCCACTTT. The encoded protein is CAWSDPDRSYNSPLHF.

This clone appeared a single time. This rearrangement joins TRBV2 to TRBJ2-7, with 8 bases lining up with TRBD1. Trimming took 6 bases from V and 6 from J; bases not matched to a gene: 10. Germline CDR1 SNHLY, CDR2 FYNNEI. The CDR3 totals 14 residues. CDR3 sequence reads: CASSLDRDLGEQYF. CDR3 in DNA: TGTGCCAGCAGCTTGGACAGGGACTTAGGCGAGCAGTACTTC. Complete variable domain (other parts from reference TRBV2 and TRBJ2-7): EPEVTQTPSHQVTQMGQEVILRCVPISNHLYFYWYRQILGQKVEFLVSFYNNEISEKSEIFDDQFSVERPDGSNFTLKIRSTKLEDSAMYFCASSLDRDLGEQYFGPGTRLTVT.

The chain has TRBV5-6 and TRBJ2-7, with 8 bases aligning to TRBD2. CDR1 SGHDT and CDR2 YYEEEE come from the germline V gene. The CDR3 consists of 15 residues. The junction had 5 bases not matched to a gene; V was cut back by 3 bases and J by 0 bases. CDR3 region: CASSSRLARSYEQYF. CDR3 nucleotide sequence: TGTGCCAGCAGCTCAAGACTAGCGCGCTCCTACGAGCAGTACTTC.

The CDR3 nucleotides are TGTGCCAGCAGTTTAGGTAGCCAGAAAAACATTCAGTACTTC. This encodes CASSLGSQKNIQYF. The gene calls are TRBV28 and TRBJ2-4; the D is unclear. Between the trimmed V and J ends, which lost 2 bases and 4 bases, there was a span of 9 bases. The CDR3 has 14 residues. Germline CDR1 reads MDHEN; CDR2 reads SYDVKM.

The chain carries TRBV9 and TRBJ1-6; tentative D call: TRBD1 (5 bases). CDR1 is SGDLS, CDR2 YYNGEE, per germline. The CDR3 spans 15 residues. Deletions cut 0 bases from V and 8 bases from J, with 12 bases between. The DNA of the CDR3 is TGTGCCAGCAGCGTAGGCCTCCAAGGGGATTCACCCCTCCACTTT. Protein: CASSVGLQGDSPLHF.

The genes are TRBV4-1 and TRBJ1-3; D not certain. The CDR3 length is 14 residues. The ends were cut back, 3 bases at V and 0 bases at J, with 6 bases in the middle. The germline V gene has CDR1 MGHRA and CDR2 YSYEKL. CDR3 DNA: TGCGCCAGCAGCCAGATATACTCTGGAAACACCATATATTTT. Its protein is CASSQIYSGNTIYF.

This clone is a singleton in its sample. This chain uses TRBV6-6 with TRBJ1-2; weak D call: TRBD1 (6 bases). Trimming took off 2 bases at V and 1 base at J, with 11 bases between the two ends. Germline CDR1 is MNHNY and CDR2 is SVGAGI (reference sequence). The CDR3 sequence is 15 residues long. CDR3 nucleotides: TGTGCCAGCAGTTACCCAACAGGGTTTAACTATGGCTACACCTTC. Protein product: CASSYPTGFNYGYTF.

The table lists this clone with a count of one. CDR3: CATSDRTAEAFF. For the CDR3, the DNA is TGTGCCACCAGTGATCGGACCGCTGAAGCTTTCTTT. The rearrangement joins TRBV24-1 to TRBJ1-1, with D unresolved. V lost 3 bases and J lost 6, with 7 bases in between. There are 12 residues in the CDR3. Germline V lookup: CDR1 KGHDR, CDR2 SFDVKD.

The chain joins TRBV5-4 to TRBJ1-1; 8 nucleotides match TRBD1. The CDR3 length is 13 residues. The trim removed 3 bases at V and 10 bases at J, leaving 8 bases unmatched. Germline lookup yields CDR1 SGHNT and CDR2 YYREEE (reference sequence). For the CDR3, the DNA is TGTGCCAGCAGCTCAGGACAGGGCTCCCCAGCTTTCTTT. It specifies CASSSGQGSPAFF.

This clone was counted a few times. The gene calls are TRBV6-2 or TRBV6-3 and TRBJ2-7; no reliable D call. V lost 4 bases and J 0 bases, leaving 10 bases between the germline ends. From germline, CDR1 is MNHEY and CDR2 SVGEGT. The CDR3 is 14 amino acids. The CDR3 protein is CASSSVLSSYEQYF. The CDR3 nucleotides are TGTGCCAGCAGTTCGGTCCTTAGCTCCTACGAGCAGTACTTC.

The chain carries TRBV7-2 and TRBJ2-1; the D is unclear. The ends were cut back, 1 base at V and 5 bases at J, with 6 bases in the middle. Germline CDR1 is SGHTA and CDR2 is FQGNSA. The CDR3 runs 13 residues. CDR3 coding DNA: TGTGCCAGCAGCTTAGGTCCCAACAATGAGCAGTTCTTC. It yields the protein CASSLGPNNEQFF.

This clone was found once. This chain uses TRBV7-9 with TRBJ2-7, with TRBD1 matching 10 bases. Germline V gene sequence: CDR1 SEHNR, CDR2 FQNEAQ (reference sequence). The CDR3 covers 14 residues. The V and J ends lost 5 bases and 3 bases, in that order; junction bases with no gene match: 4. CDR3 protein: CASSRQGANYEQYF. The CDR3 DNA sequence: TGTGCCAGCAGCCGACAGGGGGCAAACTACGAGCAGTACTTC.

The CDR3 region has the DNA TGTGCCAGCTCCCCCCACGGGGCCAACGTCCTGACTTTC. This codes for CASSPHGANVLTF. This chain connects TRBV7-9 to TRBJ2-6; no clear D gene. Germline CDR1 reads SEHNR; CDR2 reads FQNEAQ (reference sequence). Trimming removed 8 bases at V and 4 bases at J, with 9 bases between. The CDR3 runs 13 residues.

This rearrangement joins TRBV15 to TRBJ2-1; 13 bases align to TRBD2. The J segment lost 6 bases and the V segment lost 1 base, leaving 9 bases of the junction unmatched. This CDR3 comprises 18 residues. Germline V gene data show CDR1 as LNHNV and CDR2 as YYDKDF (reference sequence). DNA for the CDR3: TGTGCCACCAGCAGAGTCCGACTAGCGGGGGGAGGTGGCAATGAGCAGTTCTTC. Its protein is CATSRVRLAGGGGNEQFF.

This clone was seen only a few times. The chain is built from TRBV6-2 or TRBV6-3 and TRBJ1-2; perhaps TRBD1 as D (5 bases). The V end lost 5 bases, the J end lost 14 bases, and 15 bases lay between the germline ends. This CDR3 has 11 amino acids. From germline, CDR1 is MNHEY and CDR2 SVGEGT. The CDR3 loop reads CASSAGDRTTF. In DNA form, the CDR3 reads TGTGCCAGCAGTGCCGGGGACCGGACAACCTTC.

The chain couples TRBV7-2 to TRBJ1-2; 7 bases match TRBD1. V shed 5 bases and J 5 bases; nucleotides not matched to a gene: 5. CDR1 and CDR2 (germline): SGHTA, FQGNSA. The CDR3 sequence is 13 residues long. The DNA for the CDR3 is TGTGCCAGCAGCCCCGGGACAGCTTATGGCTACACCTTC. The encoded protein is CASSPGTAYGYTF.

The rearrangement uses TRBV19 and TRBJ2-2, with D perhaps matching TRBD1 or TRBD2 (5 bases each). V shed 7 bases and J shed 7 bases, with 19 bases lying between them. Germline CDR1 and CDR2: LNHDA and SQIVND (reference sequence). This CDR3 contains 15 residues. The CDR3 region has the DNA TGTGCCAGTAAGGGTGGCCACCTGAGGGGCGGGGAGCTGTTTTTT. Amino acids: CASKGGHLRGGELFF.

This clone was observed once. The CDR3 is CASSWTGKDEQYF. In DNA, the CDR3 is TGTGCCAGCAGCTGGACAGGGAAAGACGAGCAGTACTTC. The gene calls are TRBV7-3 and TRBJ2-7, with 8 bases identical to TRBD1. Per germline, CDR1 SGHTA and CDR2 FQGTGA. V was pared by 4 bases and J by 5 bases, with 4 bases of the junction left unmatched. CDR3 length equals 13 residues.

The chain has TRBV9 and TRBJ2-3, with a possible D match to TRBD1 (5 bases). V was trimmed by 2 bases and J by 5 bases, leaving 24 bases between them. The CDR3 consists of 18 residues. Germline V lookup: CDR1 SGDLS, CDR2 YYNGEE. The CDR3 region has the DNA TGTGCCAGCAGCGTTAAGGCGTGGCAGGGTGGGGTTGGAGATACGCAGTATTTT. Amino acid sequence: CASSVKAWQGGVGDTQYF.